The 18 T cell receptor beta chains reported below all come from one sample, sequenced in a study of blood T cell repertoires in COVID-19. Repertoires were generated with immunoSEQ multiplex PCR, while TCRdb's copy carries only in-frame clones and drops some. This table holds approximately 290,000 clones, about 91% found once. The sample consisted of peripheral blood. These receptors were taken from a woman in her sixties or seventies with acute or convalescent COVID-19.

This clone was observed a single time. V is TRBV27 and J is TRBJ2-7; 7 bases agree with TRBD1. Trimming took 7 bases from V and 2 from J; bases not matched to a gene: 5. This CDR3 spans 13 amino acids. Germline V gene data show CDR1 as MNHEY and CDR2 as SMNVEV (reference sequence). CDR3 nucleotide sequence: TGTGCCAGCAAACCCGGGACAGCCTACGAGCAGTACTTC. Protein sequence: CASKPGTAYEQYF.

The gene calls are TRBV2 and TRBJ2-1; the match to TRBD2 covers 7 bases. Unmatched junction bases numbered 4, after V lost 5 bases and J lost 3 bases. The CDR3 runs to 14 residues. The germline gives CDR1 SNHLY, CDR2 FYNNEI. The CDR3 is CASSTSGDYNEQFF. The CDR3 region has the DNA TGTGCCAGCAGTACCAGCGGGGACTACAATGAGCAGTTCTTC.

CDR3 coding DNA: TGTGCCAGCAGCTTAGTGCGGTACAATGAGCAGTTCTTC. Translation gives CASSLVRYNEQFF. This chain links TRBV11-2 with TRBJ2-1; no clear D gene. The V gene's germline CDR1 is SGHAT and CDR2 FQNNGV. This CDR3 is built from 13 residues. V was cut by 1 base and J by 4 bases, with 5 bases left in between. Using reference TRBV11-2 and TRBJ2-1 for the parts outside the CDR3, the full variable domain is EAGVAQSPRYKIIEKRQSVAFWCNPISGHATLYWYQQILGQGPKLLIQFQNNGVVDDSQLPKDRFSAERLKGVDSTLKIQPAKLEDSAVYLCASSLVRYNEQFFGPGTRLTVL.

V and J are TRBV9 and TRBJ1-2; 7 nucleotides agree with TRBD1. This CDR3 region has 15 residues. Trimming at V came to 0 bases and at J to 6 bases, leaving 8 bases not matched to a gene. The germline V gene has CDR1 SGDLS and CDR2 YYNGEE. The CDR3 DNA follows: TGTGCCAGCAGCGTAGCAGCAGGGGGGTCGGATGGCTACACCTTC. Its translation is CASSVAAGGSDGYTF.

This clone has at least ten counts. The J gene is TRBJ2-7, the V gene TRBV6-5, with 9 bases identical to TRBD1. V gave up 6 bases and J gave up 6 bases; unmatched junction bases: 3. Germline CDR1 is MNHEY and CDR2 is SVGAGI. The CDR3 extends over 12 amino acids. CDR3 bases: TGTGCCAGCAGACAGGGGGCTAGCGAGCAGTACTTC. Its protein is CASRQGASEQYF.

This clone was counted between two and nine times. This sequence joins TRBV2 and TRBJ2-1; 13 nucleotides line up with TRBD2. Germline CDR1 and CDR2: SNHLY and FYNNEI. The CDR3 has 16 residues. Trimming at V came to 6 bases and at J to 3 bases, leaving 5 bases not matched to a gene. CDR3 residues: CASRTWTSGSYNEQFF. The CDR3 nucleotides are TGTGCCAGCAGAACTTGGACTAGCGGGAGCTACAATGAGCAGTTCTTC.

The chain employs TRBV10-3 and TRBJ1-1; D is unresolved. V was trimmed by 4 bases and J by 1 base, leaving 7 bases between them. CDR3 length: 13 residues. Germline V gene lookup returns CDR1 ENHRY and CDR2 SYGVKD. CDR3: CAISAQTNTEAFF. CDR3 nucleotides: TGTGCCATCAGTGCACAGACGAACACTGAAGCTTTCTTT.

This chain uses TRBV9 with TRBJ1-4, with TRBD1 as a possible D gene (5 bases). The CDR3 covers 16 residues. Trimming cost V 4 bases and J 1 base, with 14 bases left between them. Germline lookup yields CDR1 SGDLS and CDR2 YYNGEE. Here the CDR3 reads CASSTRWGGTNEKLFF. DNA for the CDR3: TGTGCCAGCAGCACGCGTTGGGGGGGAACTAATGAAAAACTGTTTTTT.

The rearrangement uses TRBV6-5 and TRBJ2-7; TRBD2 matches at 7 bases. CDR1 and CDR2 from the germline V gene are MNHEY and SVGAGI. V shed 6 bases and J 2 bases; nucleotides not matched to a gene: 10. The CDR3 is made up of 15 amino acids. Here the CDR3 reads CASSWGGTLTYEQYF. In nucleotides, the CDR3 is TGTGCCAGCAGCTGGGGAGGGACTCTTACCTACGAGCAGTACTTC.

The rearrangement links TRBV4-3 to TRBJ1-1, with D uncertain. V shed 0 bases and J shed 4 bases, with 6 bases lying between them. The CDR3 totals 13 residues. The germline CDR1 and CDR2 sequences are LGHNA and YSLEER. The DNA for the CDR3 is TGCGCCAGCAGCCAAGATACAAGCACTGAAGCTTTCTTT. Its translation is CASSQDTSTEAFF.

The J gene is TRBJ1-1, the V gene TRBV15, with D maybe TRBD1 (5 bases). The ends were cut back, 6 bases at V and 2 bases at J, with 10 bases in the middle. The length of the CDR3 is 13 residues. CDR1 is LNHNV, CDR2 YYDKDF, per germline (reference sequence). The CDR3 region is CATSQGANTEAFF. In nucleotides, the CDR3 is TGTGCCACCAGTCAAGGGGCTAACACTGAAGCTTTCTTT. The full variable domain, rest sourced from reference TRBV15 and TRBJ1-1, is DAMVIQNPRYQVTQFGKPVTLSCSQTLNHNVMYWYQQKSSQAPKLLFHYYDKDFNNEADTPDNFQSRRPNTSFCFLDIRSPGLGDTAMYLCATSQGANTEAFFGQGTRLTVV.

The gene calls are TRBV5-1 and TRBJ2-1; 10 positions agree with TRBD2. Germline-derived CDR1 and CDR2 are SGHRS and YFSETQ. The CDR3 runs to 15 residues. V lost 0 bases to trimming and J lost 10 bases; unmatched junction nucleotides: 7. The CDR3 is CASSLASGGLHEQFF. The CDR3 DNA follows: TGCGCCAGCAGCTTGGCTAGCGGGGGCCTCCACGAGCAGTTCTTC.

The J gene is TRBJ2-7, the V gene TRBV11-2; D gene unclear. The CDR3 runs 11 residues. Between the trimmed V and J ends, which lost 5 bases and 5 bases, there was a span of 7 bases. From germline, CDR1 is SGHAT and CDR2 FQNNGV. CDR3 bases: TGTGCCAGCAGCCAGTCAGACGAGCAGTACTTC. This codes for CASSQSDEQYF.

This sequence joins TRBV5-1 and TRBJ2-5; 7 nucleotides line up with TRBD2. CDR1 is SGHRS, CDR2 YFSETQ, per germline. The ends lost 0 bases at V and 4 bases at J; junction bases unmatched: 12. This CDR3 spans 17 amino acids. The CDR3 DNA follows: TGCGCCAGCAGCTTGGAGGTGCGGGGGACCCCCGGAGAGACCCAGTACTTC. Translated, it gives CASSLEVRGTPGETQYF.

The chain is built from TRBV11-2 and TRBJ2-1, with TRBD2 as a possible D gene (6 bases). This CDR3 is built from 18 residues. The V end lost 2 bases, the J end lost 3 bases, and 20 bases lay between the germline ends. Germline values: CDR1 SGHAT, CDR2 FQNNGV. CDR3 bases: TGTGCCAGCAGCTTAAGAAGAGGGGCTAGCGCCTACTACAATGAGCAGTTCTTC. Encoded protein: CASSLRRGASAYYNEQFF.

The rearrangement links TRBV27 to TRBJ1-6; the D gene is possibly TRBD1 (5 bases). CDR1 is MNHEY and CDR2 is SMNVEV in the germline V gene (reference sequence). The CDR3 has 16 residues. Deletions cut 6 bases from V and 4 bases from J, with 16 bases between. The CDR3 DNA sequence: TGTGCCAGCAGGCTCGCCGGGACTCGGTATAATTCACCCCTCCACTTT. Protein sequence: CASRLAGTRYNSPLHF.

This clone has more than one count but fewer than ten. The CDR3 reads CASSLGQESNSPLHF. CDR3 coding DNA: TGTGCCAGCAGCCTGGGACAGGAGTCTAATTCACCCCTCCACTTT. This chain connects TRBV3-1 (or the pseudogene TRBV3-2) to TRBJ1-6; 8 bases map to TRBD1. From germline, CDR1 is LGHDT and CDR2 YNNKEL (reference sequence). The CDR3 length is 15 residues. Trimming cost V 4 bases and J 6 bases; bases outside gene matches: 5.

V gene TRBV6-6 combines with J gene TRBJ1-5; D gene uncertain. V was trimmed by 6 bases and J by 4 bases, leaving 4 bases between them. The germline CDR1 and CDR2 sequences are MNHNY and SVGAGI (reference sequence). CDR3 size: 11 residues. The CDR3 spells CASSRNQPQHF. The CDR3 bases are TGTGCCAGCAGCCGGAATCAGCCCCAGCATTTT.